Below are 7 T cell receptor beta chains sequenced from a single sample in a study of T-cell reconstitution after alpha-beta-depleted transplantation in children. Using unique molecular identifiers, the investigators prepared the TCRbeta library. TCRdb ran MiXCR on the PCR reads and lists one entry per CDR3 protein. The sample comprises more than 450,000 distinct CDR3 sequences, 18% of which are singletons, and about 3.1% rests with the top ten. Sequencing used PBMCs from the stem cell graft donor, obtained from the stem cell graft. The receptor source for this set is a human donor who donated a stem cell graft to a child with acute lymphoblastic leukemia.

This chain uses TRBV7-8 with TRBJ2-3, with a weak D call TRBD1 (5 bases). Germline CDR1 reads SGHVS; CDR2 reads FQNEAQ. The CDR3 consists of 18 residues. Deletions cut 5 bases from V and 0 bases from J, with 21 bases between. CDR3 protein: CASSPEGAPGFSTDTQYF. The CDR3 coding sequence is TGTGCCAGCAGCCCAGAAGGGGCACCCGGCTTTAGCACAGATACGCAGTATTTT.

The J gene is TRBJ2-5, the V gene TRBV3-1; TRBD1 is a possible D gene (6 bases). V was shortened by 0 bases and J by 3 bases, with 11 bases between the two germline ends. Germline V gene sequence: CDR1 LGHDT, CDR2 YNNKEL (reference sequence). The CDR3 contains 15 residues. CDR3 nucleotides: TGTGCCAGCAGCCAAGATGAGGGACACGAAGAGACCCAGTACTTC. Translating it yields CASSQDEGHEETQYF.

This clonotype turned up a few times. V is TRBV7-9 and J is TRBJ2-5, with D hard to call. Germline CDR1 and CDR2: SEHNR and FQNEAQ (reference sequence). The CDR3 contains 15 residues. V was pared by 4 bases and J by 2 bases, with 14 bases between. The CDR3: CASSSSGWLQETQYF. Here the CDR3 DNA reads TGTGCCAGCAGCTCCTCGGGCTGGCTTCAAGAGACCCAGTACTTC.

DNA for the CDR3: TGTGCCATCAGTCCAGAGGTCAAAAACATTCAGTACTTC. Encoded protein: CAISPEVKNIQYF. The chain recombines TRBV10-3 with TRBJ2-4; D unresolved. Germline-derived CDR1 and CDR2 are ENHRY and SYGVKD. V lost 5 bases and J lost 3, with 8 bases in between. The CDR3 sequence is 13 residues long.

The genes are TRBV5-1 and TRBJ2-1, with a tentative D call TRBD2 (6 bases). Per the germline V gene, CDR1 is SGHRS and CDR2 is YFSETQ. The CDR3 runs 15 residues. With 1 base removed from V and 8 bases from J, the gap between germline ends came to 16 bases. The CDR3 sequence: CASSLPGARADEQFF. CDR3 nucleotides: TGCGCCAGCAGCTTGCCGGGAGCCCGGGCCGATGAGCAGTTCTTC. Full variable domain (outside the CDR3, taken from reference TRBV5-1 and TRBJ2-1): KAGVTQTPRYLIKTRGQQVTLSCSPISGHRSVSWYQQTPGQGLQFLFEYFSETQRNKGNFPGRFSGRQFSNSRSEMNVSTLELGDSALYLCASSLPGARADEQFFGPGTRLTVL.

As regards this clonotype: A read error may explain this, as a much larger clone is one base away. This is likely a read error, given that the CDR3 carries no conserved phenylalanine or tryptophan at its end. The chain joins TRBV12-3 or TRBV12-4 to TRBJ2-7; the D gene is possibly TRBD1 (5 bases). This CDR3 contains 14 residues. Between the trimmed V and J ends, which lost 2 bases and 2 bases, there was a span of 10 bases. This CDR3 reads CASSLRGLPYEQYL. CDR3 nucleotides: TGTGCCAGCAGTTTAAGGGGTCTCCCCTACGAGCAGTACTTA.

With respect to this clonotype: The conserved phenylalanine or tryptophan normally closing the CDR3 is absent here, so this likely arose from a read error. The CDR3 loop reads CASSFGRDQETQYL. CDR3 sequence (DNA): TGCGCCAGCAGCTTCGGCAGAGACCAAGAGACCCAGTACTTA. The V and J genes are TRBV5-1 and TRBJ2-5; no clear D gene. Germline V gene data show CDR1 as SGHRS and CDR2 as YFSETQ. This CDR3 spans 14 amino acids. V was shortened by 2 bases and J by 0 bases, with 8 bases between the two germline ends.